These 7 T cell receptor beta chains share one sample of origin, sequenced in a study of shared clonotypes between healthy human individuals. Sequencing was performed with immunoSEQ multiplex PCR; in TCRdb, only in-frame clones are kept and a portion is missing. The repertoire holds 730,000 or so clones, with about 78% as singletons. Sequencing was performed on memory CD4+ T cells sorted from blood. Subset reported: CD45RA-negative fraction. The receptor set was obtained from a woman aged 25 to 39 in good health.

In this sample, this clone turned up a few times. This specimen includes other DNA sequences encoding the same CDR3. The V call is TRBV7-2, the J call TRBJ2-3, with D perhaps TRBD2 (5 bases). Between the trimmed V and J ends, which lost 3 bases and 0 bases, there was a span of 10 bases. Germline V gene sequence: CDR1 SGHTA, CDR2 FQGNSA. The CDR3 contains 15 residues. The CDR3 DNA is TGTGCCAGCAGCTTCGACTACTTAAGCACAGATACGCAGTATTTT. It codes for CASSFDYLSTDTQYF.

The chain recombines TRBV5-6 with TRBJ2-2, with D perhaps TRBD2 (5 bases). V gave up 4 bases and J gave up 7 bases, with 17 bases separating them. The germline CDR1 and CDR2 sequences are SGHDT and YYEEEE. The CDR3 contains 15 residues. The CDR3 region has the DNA TGTGCCAGCAGCAGACTCCCGGGCACTAGCGGGGAGCTGTTTTTT. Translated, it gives CASSRLPGTSGELFF.

The CDR3 DNA reads as TGCAGCGTTGAAGGGACTAGCGGGAGTAGCAACGAGCAGTACTTC. It translates to CSVEGTSGSSNEQYF. The chain carries TRBV29-1 and TRBJ2-7; 13 nucleotides agree with TRBD2. V shed 1 base, J shed 5 bases, and the junction held 5 bases outside the gene matches. This CDR3 contains 15 residues. Germline CDR1 is SQVTM and CDR2 is ANQGSEA.

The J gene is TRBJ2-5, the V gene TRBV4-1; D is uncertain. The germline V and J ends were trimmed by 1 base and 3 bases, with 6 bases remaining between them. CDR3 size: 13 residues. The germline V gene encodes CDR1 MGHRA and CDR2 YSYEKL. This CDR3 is CASSQVRKETQYF. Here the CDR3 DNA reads TGCGCCAGCAGCCAAGTCCGTAAAGAGACCCAGTACTTC.

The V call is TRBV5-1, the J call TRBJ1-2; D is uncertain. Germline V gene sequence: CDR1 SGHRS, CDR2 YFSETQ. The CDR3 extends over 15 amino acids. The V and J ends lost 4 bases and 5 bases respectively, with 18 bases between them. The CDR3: CASSGQAGSQYGYTF. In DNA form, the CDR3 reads TGCGCCAGCAGCGGGCAGGCAGGCAGTCAGTATGGCTACACCTTC.

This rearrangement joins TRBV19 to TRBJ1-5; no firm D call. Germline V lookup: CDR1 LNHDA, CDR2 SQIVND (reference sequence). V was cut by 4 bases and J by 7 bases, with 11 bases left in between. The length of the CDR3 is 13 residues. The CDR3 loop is CASSRETRQPQHF. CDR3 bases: TGTGCCAGTAGTAGAGAGACGCGACAGCCCCAGCATTTT.

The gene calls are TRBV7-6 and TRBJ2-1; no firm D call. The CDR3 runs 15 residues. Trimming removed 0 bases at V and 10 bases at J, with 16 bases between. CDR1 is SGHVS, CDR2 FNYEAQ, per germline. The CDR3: CASSLARDGFVEQFF. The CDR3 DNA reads TGTGCCAGCAGCTTAGCTAGAGACGGATTTGTGGAGCAGTTCTTC.